Listed below are T cell receptor beta chains from one sample, sequenced in a study of shared clonotypes between healthy human individuals. Assay: immunoSEQ multiplex PCR; the TCRdb copy retains only in-frame clones and omits some. Of roughly 2.4 million clones in the sample, roughly 95% were seen once. Sequencing input: naive CD4+ T cells sorted from blood. The receptor source for this set is a man aged 18 to 29 in good health. Both conserved end residues are part of each CDR3. Fields, in order: J gene, D gene, V gene, clone size, CDR3 protein, CDR3 DNA. D genes are given only for firm matches. Part of the rows lack a size; the others show once, few, many or a class for expanded clones.

j_call: TRBJ1-5; d_call: .; v_call: TRBV10-3; clone_size: .; cdr3_aa: CAISAPGQPQHF; cdr3_nt: TGTGCCATCAGTGCCCCGGGGCAGCCCCAGCATTTT
j_call: TRBJ1-5; d_call: .; v_call: TRBV6-5; clone_size: .; cdr3_aa: CASSRGTNINQPQHF; cdr3_nt: TGTGCCAGCAGCCGTGGGACTAACATCAATCAGCCCCAGCATTTT
j_call: TRBJ1-5; d_call: TRBD1; v_call: TRBV27; clone_size: .; cdr3_aa: CASRGQGSQPQHF; cdr3_nt: TGTGCCAGCAGGGGACAGGGCTCTCAGCCCCAGCATTTT
j_call: TRBJ1-2; d_call: TRBD1; v_call: TRBV7-9; clone_size: .; cdr3_aa: CASSLGGQLYGYTF; cdr3_nt: TGTGCCAGCAGCTTAGGGGGACAGCTTTATGGCTACACCTTC
j_call: TRBJ1-1; d_call: .; v_call: TRBV7-3; clone_size: once; cdr3_aa: CASSLGHSNTEAFF; cdr3_nt: TGTGCCAGCAGCTTGGGACACTCGAACACTGAAGCTTTCTTT
j_call: TRBJ2-5; d_call: TRBD1; v_call: TRBV29-1; clone_size: few; cdr3_aa: CSVGQQETQYF; cdr3_nt: TGCAGCGTGGGACAGCAAGAGACCCAGTACTTC
j_call: TRBJ1-2; d_call: .; v_call: TRBV27; clone_size: .; cdr3_aa: CACGVGGHNYGYTF; cdr3_nt: TGTGCCTGTGGGGTAGGCGGACATAACTATGGCTACACCTTC
j_call: TRBJ2-7; d_call: TRBD1; v_call: TRBV6-1; clone_size: .; cdr3_aa: CASQVDRGLYEQYF; cdr3_nt: TGTGCCAGCCAAGTAGACAGGGGGCTCTACGAGCAGTACTTC
j_call: TRBJ1-5; d_call: TRBD1; v_call: TRBV2; clone_size: .; cdr3_aa: CASSADRGLNQPQHF; cdr3_nt: TGTGCCAGCAGCGCCGACAGGGGGCTTAATCAGCCCCAGCATTTT
j_call: TRBJ1-5; d_call: .; v_call: TRBV2; clone_size: .; cdr3_aa: CASSPDGTYNQPQHF; cdr3_nt: TGTGCCAGCAGTCCAGATGGGACGTACAATCAGCCCCAGCATTTT
j_call: TRBJ2-7; d_call: .; v_call: TRBV1; clone_size: .; cdr3_aa: CTSSRQGAHEQYF; cdr3_nt: TGCACCAGCAGCCGCCAGGGAGCCCACGAGCAGTACTTC
j_call: TRBJ2-5; d_call: .; v_call: TRBV9; clone_size: .; cdr3_aa: CASSVGAAAQETQYF; cdr3_nt: TGTGCCAGCAGCGTGGGGGCTGCTGCCCAAGAGACCCAGTACTTC
j_call: TRBJ1-2; d_call: .; v_call: TRBV30; clone_size: once; cdr3_aa: CAWSWANGGYTF; cdr3_nt: TGTGCCTGGAGTTGGGCCAACGGGGGCTACACCTTC
j_call: TRBJ1-6; d_call: .; v_call: TRBV7-8; clone_size: .; cdr3_aa: CASSLRPHGGNSPLHF; cdr3_nt: TGTGCCAGCAGCTTACGGCCGCATGGTGGTAATTCACCCCTCCACTTT
j_call: TRBJ2-5; d_call: .; v_call: TRBV5-4; clone_size: once; cdr3_aa: CASSFGLETQYF; cdr3_nt: TGTGCCAGCAGCTTCGGGTTAGAGACCCAGTACTTC
j_call: TRBJ2-7; d_call: .; v_call: TRBV18; clone_size: .; cdr3_aa: CASSPPGTNEQYF; cdr3_nt: TGTGCCAGCTCACCGCCCGGGACAAACGAGCAGTACTTC
j_call: TRBJ2-7; d_call: .; v_call: TRBV2; clone_size: .; cdr3_aa: CASSDELGYEQYF; cdr3_nt: TGTGCCAGCAGTGACGAGCTGGGTTACGAGCAGTACTTC
j_call: TRBJ2-5; d_call: TRBD1; v_call: TRBV5-1; clone_size: .; cdr3_aa: CASSLGDSAKETQYF; cdr3_nt: TGCGCCAGCAGCTTGGGGGACAGCGCAAAAGAGACCCAGTACTTC
j_call: TRBJ1-5; d_call: .; v_call: TRBV2; clone_size: .; cdr3_aa: CASSEGRGNQPQHF; cdr3_nt: TGTGCCAGCAGTGAAGGGCGGGGCAATCAGCCCCAGCATTTT
j_call: TRBJ2-7; d_call: TRBD1; v_call: TRBV5-4; clone_size: .; cdr3_aa: CASSVPGTGISEQYF; cdr3_nt: TGTGCCAGCAGCGTCCCCGGGACAGGGATCTCCGAGCAGTACTTC
j_call: TRBJ2-1; d_call: TRBD2; v_call: TRBV18; clone_size: .; cdr3_aa: CASSPPTAGGLGEQFF; cdr3_nt: TGTGCCAGCTCACCACCGACAGCGGGGGGTTTGGGTGAGCAGTTCTTC
j_call: TRBJ2-7; d_call: TRBD1; v_call: TRBV11-2; clone_size: once; cdr3_aa: CASSLTGPYEQYF; cdr3_nt: TGTGCCAGCAGCTTGACAGGGCCCTACGAGCAGTACTTC
j_call: TRBJ1-2; d_call: TRBD1; v_call: TRBV4-1; clone_size: .; cdr3_aa: CASSQDGTGLYGYTF; cdr3_nt: TGCGCCAGCAGCCAAGATGGGACAGGCTTGTATGGCTACACCTTC
j_call: TRBJ1-2; d_call: .; v_call: TRBV6-5; clone_size: .; cdr3_aa: CASSHPGRPGDGYTF; cdr3_nt: TGTGCCAGCTCTCATCCAGGACGGCCTGGGGATGGCTACACCTTC
j_call: TRBJ1-1; d_call: TRBD1; v_call: TRBV29-1; clone_size: once; cdr3_aa: CSVADRVNTEAFF; cdr3_nt: TGCAGCGTCGCGGACAGGGTGAACACTGAAGCTTTCTTT
j_call: TRBJ1-1; d_call: .; v_call: TRBV7-2; clone_size: .; cdr3_aa: CASSPLGANTEAFF; cdr3_nt: TGTGCCAGCAGCCCCCTAGGGGCGAACACTGAAGCTTTCTTT
j_call: TRBJ1-1; d_call: .; v_call: TRBV5-1; clone_size: .; cdr3_aa: CASSLVAERNTEAFF; cdr3_nt: TGCGCCAGCAGCTTGGTGGCAGAACGGAACACTGAAGCTTTCTTT
j_call: TRBJ1-1; d_call: TRBD1; v_call: TRBV6-5; clone_size: .; cdr3_aa: CASSYPGTGEAFF; cdr3_nt: TGTGCCAGCAGTTATCCCGGGACAGGTGAAGCTTTCTTT
j_call: TRBJ2-7; d_call: .; v_call: TRBV18; clone_size: .; cdr3_aa: CASSPQGRGLNEQYF; cdr3_nt: TGTGCCAGCTCACCACAGGGCAGGGGATTAAACGAGCAGTACTTC
j_call: TRBJ1-6; d_call: .; v_call: TRBV21-1; clone_size: .; cdr3_aa: CASSPSGGRPLHF; cdr3_nt: TGTGCCAGCAGCCCAAGCGGAGGGAGACCCCTCCACTTT
j_call: TRBJ1-4; d_call: .; v_call: TRBV7-4; clone_size: .; cdr3_aa: CASSFRVSNEKLFF; cdr3_nt: TGTGCCAGCAGCTTCAGGGTATCTAATGAAAAACTGTTTTTT
j_call: TRBJ2-1; d_call: TRBD2; v_call: TRBV11-2; clone_size: .; cdr3_aa: CASEVPGLAGRYEQFF; cdr3_nt: TGTGCCAGCGAAGTTCCGGGACTAGCGGGGAGGTATGAGCAGTTCTTC
j_call: TRBJ2-4; d_call: .; v_call: TRBV9; clone_size: .; cdr3_aa: CASSPPGNIQYF; cdr3_nt: TGTGCCAGCAGCCCCCCGGGCAACATTCAGTACTTC
j_call: TRBJ2-1; d_call: .; v_call: TRBV6-1; clone_size: .; cdr3_aa: CASSEAGAYNEQFF; cdr3_nt: TGTGCCAGCAGTGAAGCGGGGGCCTACAATGAGCAGTTCTTC
j_call: TRBJ2-3; d_call: .; v_call: TRBV10-3; clone_size: .; cdr3_aa: CAISGTAKNTDTQYF; cdr3_nt: TGTGCCATCAGTGGGACAGCCAAAAACACAGATACGCAGTATTTT
j_call: TRBJ1-3; d_call: .; v_call: TRBV19; clone_size: .; cdr3_aa: CASSTGSSGNTIYF; cdr3_nt: TGTGCCAGTAGCACTGGGAGTTCCGGAAACACCATATATTTT
j_call: TRBJ2-1; d_call: .; v_call: TRBV6-1; clone_size: .; cdr3_aa: CASSGDRRFYNEQFF; cdr3_nt: TGTGCCAGCAGTGGAGATAGACGATTCTACAATGAGCAGTTCTTC
j_call: TRBJ1-1; d_call: TRBD1; v_call: TRBV7-2; clone_size: .; cdr3_aa: CASSSRTGTLTEAFF; cdr3_nt: TGTGCCAGCAGCTCTAGGACAGGGACTTTAACTGAAGCTTTCTTT
j_call: TRBJ2-1; d_call: .; v_call: TRBV5-1; clone_size: .; cdr3_aa: CASSPFRDLLFF; cdr3_nt: TGCGCCAGCAGCCCCTTCCGGGACCTCCTTTTCTTC
j_call: TRBJ1-6; d_call: .; v_call: TRBV9; clone_size: .; cdr3_aa: CASSADFGTINSPLHF; cdr3_nt: TGTGCCAGCAGCGCCGACTTTGGGACCATTAATTCACCCCTCCACTTT
j_call: TRBJ2-5; d_call: TRBD2; v_call: TRBV10-3; clone_size: .; cdr3_aa: CAISEGGLAGQETQYF; cdr3_nt: TGTGCCATCAGTGAGGGGGGACTAGCGGGGCAAGAGACCCAGTACTTC
j_call: TRBJ2-5; d_call: .; v_call: TRBV25-1; clone_size: .; cdr3_aa: CASSAPGTSQETQYF; cdr3_nt: TGTGCCAGCAGTGCCCCCGGGACCTCACAAGAGACCCAGTACTTC
j_call: TRBJ2-2; d_call: .; v_call: TRBV28; clone_size: .; cdr3_aa: CASTKRQGYTGELFF; cdr3_nt: TGTGCCAGCACCAAGCGGCAGGGTTACACCGGGGAGCTGTTTTTT
j_call: TRBJ2-3; d_call: .; v_call: TRBV11-2; clone_size: .; cdr3_aa: CASSLLGASTDTQYF; cdr3_nt: TGTGCCAGCAGCTTATTGGGAGCTAGCACAGATACGCAGTATTTT
j_call: TRBJ1-1; d_call: .; v_call: TRBV5-1; clone_size: .; cdr3_aa: CASSLGQDNTEAFF; cdr3_nt: TGCGCCAGCAGCTTGGGACAGGATAACACTGAAGCTTTCTTT
j_call: TRBJ2-5; d_call: TRBD2; v_call: TRBV5-6; clone_size: .; cdr3_aa: CASSLDLAGVETQYF; cdr3_nt: TGTGCCAGCAGCTTGGACCTAGCGGGAGTAGAGACCCAGTACTTC
j_call: TRBJ1-2; d_call: TRBD1; v_call: TRBV28; clone_size: .; cdr3_aa: CASRVDRADYGYTF; cdr3_nt: TGTGCCAGCAGAGTGGACAGGGCGGACTATGGCTACACCTTC
j_call: TRBJ2-5; d_call: .; v_call: TRBV18; clone_size: .; cdr3_aa: CASSPVNQETQYF; cdr3_nt: TGTGCCAGCTCACCAGTAAACCAAGAGACCCAGTACTTC
j_call: TRBJ1-2; d_call: .; v_call: TRBV19; clone_size: .; cdr3_aa: CASSIDQGFYGYTF; cdr3_nt: TGTGCCAGTAGTATAGATCAAGGGTTCTATGGCTACACCTTC
j_call: TRBJ1-5; d_call: .; v_call: TRBV27; clone_size: .; cdr3_aa: CASSLRGQPQHF; cdr3_nt: TGTGCCAGCAGTTTGAGGGGCCAGCCCCAGCATTTT